This is a list of T cell receptor beta chains from one sample in a study of blood T cells in healthy people across ages. TCRdb fed the 5' RACE reads into MiXCR, producing one record per CDR3 protein. The table has 500,000 to 550,000 distinct CDR3 sequences, around 24% seen once. The data were also submitted as part of a second study, on T cells of mothers and their children.

The specimen was blood. The receptors originated from a boy younger than 18 in good health. Each CDR3 is given with its conserved first and last residue. Each record gives: D gene, V gene, J gene, clone size, CDR3 protein, CDR3 DNA. D genes are given only for firm matches. Clone size is not always given. Where it is, it says once, few, many or a class for expanded clones.

.	TRBV6-6	TRBJ2-3	few	CASSYPGTGLRYF	TGTGCCAGCAGTTATCCGGGGACCGGGCTTAGGTATTTT
.	TRBV2	TRBJ2-7	.	CASSWGPGVGDEQYF	TGTGCCAGCAGTTGGGGACCGGGAGTAGGTGACGAGCAGTACTTC
.	TRBV6-4	TRBJ1-1	.	CASRGWGTEAFF	TGTGCCAGCAGGGGGTGGGGGACTGAAGCTTTCTTT
TRBD2	TRBV27	TRBJ2-1	.	CASSRGTSGNHEQFF	TGTGCCAGCAGCCGAGGGACTAGCGGTAACCATGAGCAGTTCTTC
TRBD2	TRBV4-2	TRBJ2-7	.	CASSQEGSGRYEQYF	TGTGCCAGCAGCCAAGAGGGTAGCGGGAGGTACGAGCAGTACTTC
TRBD2	TRBV24-1	TRBJ2-2	.	CATSVIAGTGELFF	TGTGCCACCAGTGTAATAGCGGGCACCGGGGAGCTGTTTTTT
TRBD2	TRBV15	TRBJ2-3	many	CATSRELAGGADTQYF	TGTGCCACCAGCAGAGAACTAGCGGGGGGGGCAGATACGCAGTATTTT
.	TRBV6-2/TRBV6-3	TRBJ1-6	many	CASRPDGSYNSPLHF	TGTGCCAGCAGACCGGACGGCAGCTATAATTCACCCCTCCACTTT
.	TRBV4-2	TRBJ2-6	.	CASSQERDGANVLTF	TGTGCCAGCAGCCAAGAGCGGGATGGGGCCAACGTCCTGACTTTC
.	TRBV27	TRBJ1-1	many	CASSWVRSGTEAFF	TGTGCCAGCAGCTGGGTCCGTAGTGGGACTGAAGCTTTCTTT
.	TRBV7-8	TRBJ1-6	.	CASSQAGRSPLHF	TGTGCCAGCAGCCAGGCGGGAAGATCACCCCTCCACTTT
.	TRBV2	TRBJ2-7	.	CASSDRVSYEQYF	TGTGCCAGCAGTGACAGGGTCTCCTACGAGCAGTACTTC
.	TRBV6-5	TRBJ2-7	few	CASSYGQGWDEQYF	TGTGCCAGCAGTTACGGGCAGGGATGGGACGAGCAGTACTTC